This record concerns one T cell receptor (beta chain) sequence. CDR1 LNHDA and CDR2 SQIVND come from the germline V gene (reference sequence). V gave up 5 bases and J gave up 6 bases; unmatched junction bases: 8. The CDR3 is 16 amino acids. The sample originates from a study of blood T cell repertoires in COVID-19. Only in-frame clones appear in the TCRdb table, and some are missing; sequencing was by immunoSEQ multiplex PCR. The sample holds 200,000 to 250,000 clones, 65% to 85% seen once. The J gene is TRBJ1-5, the V gene TRBV19, with 12 bases that match TRBD1. This sequence was found in a woman under 40 with COVID-19, enrolled during active disease. The sequenced material came from peripheral blood. Here the CDR3 reads CASSFGTGGAGQPQHF. CDR3 sequence (DNA): TGTGCCAGTAGTTTTGGGACAGGGGGCGCAGGTCAGCCCCAGCATTTT.